This note documents a single T cell receptor beta chain sequence. This record belongs to a study of blood T cell repertoires in COVID-19. Clones were sequenced by immunoSEQ multiplex PCR, and TCRdb holds only the in-frame ones, with some missing. The data contain about 190,000 clones, about four fifths of them singletons. Participant-given clinical history determined each cohort assignment. Germline CDR1 reads MGHDK; CDR2 reads SYGVNS. The CDR3 consists of 17 residues. The V gene end was trimmed by 6 bases and the J gene end by 7 bases; junction bases not matched to a gene: 17. This chain links TRBV25-1 with TRBJ2-3, with TRBD2 identical over 9 bases. The receptor's source is a young woman who had recovered from COVID-19. Sequencing was carried out using PBMCs or T cells enriched from blood (not recorded which). This CDR3 reads CASSSASGRGGTNTQYF. In nucleotides, the CDR3 is TGTGCCAGCAGCTCCGCGTCCGGGCGGGGGGGCACGAATACGCAGTATTTT.